This T cell receptor (beta chain) was recovered during a study of blood T cell repertoires in COVID-19. Method: immunoSEQ multiplex PCR; TCRdb's copy keeps in-frame clones and lacks some. Of about 160,000 clones in the sample, under 90% were seen once. Recruitment covered roughly 22 US areas and drew participants whose ages spanned roughly 18 to 89 years. The sample holds a few counts of this clone. V shed 2 bases, J shed 6 bases, and the junction held 10 bases outside the gene matches. The germline CDR1 and CDR2 sequences are SGHRS and YFSETQ. CDR3 length: 15 amino acids. This rearrangement joins TRBV5-1 to TRBJ1-1; 7 bases agree with TRBD1. This TCR derives from a man between 60 and 70 years old who had recovered from COVID-19. The sequencing input was PBMCs or T cells enriched from blood (not recorded which). CDR3 sequence: CASSLRQGLTSEAFF. CDR3 in DNA: TGCGCCAGCAGCTTAAGACAGGGATTAACCTCTGAAGCTTTCTTT.